This T cell receptor (beta chain) is drawn from a study of T cell repertoires in urothelial bladder cancer (dated by TCRdb to between 2019 and 2020). Describing the broader study: Of the approximately twelve resected lesions, three were clinical stage cT0, three were cTa, three were cT1 and three were cT2 or greater. The study compared TCR repertoire clonality in bladder tumors with that in benign bladder inflammation. Some 13 patients with bladder lesions who were undergoing transurethral resection were prospectively identified. Eleven to twelve resected bladder lesions, made up of urothelial carcinoma (UC+) and benign (UC-) specimens, were studied. Beyond this particular receptor, the publication reports: Urothelial carcinoma specimens contained fewer T cells than benign specimens, with a median of approximately 5,100 versus 26,000. In carcinoma specimens, one T-cell clone made up as much as 17% of infiltrating lymphocytes, versus more than 1.5% in benign specimens. Carcinoma specimens had a median tumor infiltrating lymphocyte percentage of 2%, while benign specimens had a median of about 13%.

From a lookup of the germline V gene (reference sequence), CDR1 and CDR2 are MNHNY and SVGAGI. The CDR3 goes from the cysteine to the phenylalanine over 15 residues. The only DNA kept is the CDR3, 45 bases in frame from the first base. Trimming at the junction amounts to 7 bases on V and 6 bases on J, and the germline ends lie 19 bases apart. In its sample, this clone was seen once. Its binding antigen is unknown. Within one base of it there is no much larger clone, and no base qualities were kept. The TCR beta chain CDR3 region was sequenced with the immunoSEQ assay. Processing in the source paper ran as follows. For each specimen, the T-cell fraction, clonal dominance, and maximum TCR clone frequency were calculated. The source is immuneACCESS, and TCRdb retained only in-frame sequences with V and J called. Part of the clones is not carried over; for the studies checked, unresolved V genes explain less than half of this, and the remainder is unexplained. V and J calls and clone size are copied from that table; D and trimming were computed from the DNA. This sample has around 12,000 clones in its table, and around two thirds of those were observed once. The ten biggest clones cover less than 7% of the sample.

Specimens classed as benign (UC-) were resected bladder lesions that contained no urothelial carcinoma. Bladder lesion specimens were obtained at transurethral resection and were stored at -80C. From bladder specimens obtained at transurethral resection, DNA was extracted. This receptor was taken from a human donor with a benign inflammatory bladder lesion. Sequencing input: tumor-infiltrating cells from bladder cancer. The chain couples TRBV6-6 to TRBJ2-1; the D gene is perhaps TRBD1, on 5 matching bases. CDR3 sequence: CASISGKWIGNEQFF. The DNA is TGTGCCAGCATATCAGGGAAGTGGATCGGCAATGAGCAGTTCTTC.